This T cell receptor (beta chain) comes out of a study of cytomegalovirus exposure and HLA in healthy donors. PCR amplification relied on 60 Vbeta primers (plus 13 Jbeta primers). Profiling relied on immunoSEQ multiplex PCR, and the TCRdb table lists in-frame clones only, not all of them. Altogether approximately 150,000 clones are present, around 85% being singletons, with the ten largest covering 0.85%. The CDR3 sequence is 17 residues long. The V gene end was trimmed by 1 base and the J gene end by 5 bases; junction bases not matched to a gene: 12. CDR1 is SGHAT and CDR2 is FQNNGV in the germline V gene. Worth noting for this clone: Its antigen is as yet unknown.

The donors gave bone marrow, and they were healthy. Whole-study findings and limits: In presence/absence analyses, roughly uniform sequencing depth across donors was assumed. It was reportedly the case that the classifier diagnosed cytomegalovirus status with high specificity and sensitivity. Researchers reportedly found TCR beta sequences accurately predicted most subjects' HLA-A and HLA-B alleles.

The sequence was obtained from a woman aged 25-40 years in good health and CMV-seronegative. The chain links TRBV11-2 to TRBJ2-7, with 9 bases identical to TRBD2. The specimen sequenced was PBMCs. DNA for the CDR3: TGTGCCAGCAGCTTAGGATTTGCGGGCGGGGGGGCCAACGAGCAGTACTTC. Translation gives CASSLGFAGGGANEQYF.